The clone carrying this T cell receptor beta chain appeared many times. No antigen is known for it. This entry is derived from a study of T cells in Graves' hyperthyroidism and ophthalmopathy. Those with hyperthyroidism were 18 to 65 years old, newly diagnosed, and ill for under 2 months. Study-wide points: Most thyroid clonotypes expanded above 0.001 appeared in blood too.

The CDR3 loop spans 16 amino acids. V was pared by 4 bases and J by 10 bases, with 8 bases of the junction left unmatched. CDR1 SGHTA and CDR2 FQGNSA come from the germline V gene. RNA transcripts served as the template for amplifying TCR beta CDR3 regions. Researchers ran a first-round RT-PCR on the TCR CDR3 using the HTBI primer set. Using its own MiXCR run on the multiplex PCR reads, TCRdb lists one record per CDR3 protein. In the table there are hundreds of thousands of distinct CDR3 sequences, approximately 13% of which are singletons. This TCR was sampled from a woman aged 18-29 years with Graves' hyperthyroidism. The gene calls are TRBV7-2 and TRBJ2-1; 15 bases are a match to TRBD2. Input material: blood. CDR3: CASSSRTSGGAGEQFF. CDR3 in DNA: TGTGCCAGCAGCTCCCGGACTAGCGGGGGGGCTGGAGAGCAGTTCTTC.